Here is one TCR beta chain with its context. Measured with immunoSEQ multiplex PCR; TCRdb has only the in-frame clones, and not every one. Here the sample spans around 390,000 clones, around nine tenths being singletons. V dropped 3 bases and J dropped 4 bases, with 12 bases sitting between them. The CDR3 has 14 amino acids. The germline gives CDR1 MDHEN, CDR2 SYDVKM. The data belong to a study of blood T cell repertoires in COVID-19. The source material was PBMCs or T cells enriched from blood (not recorded which). This clonotype originated in a woman aged 50 to 60 who had recovered from COVID-19. The chain recombines TRBV28 with TRBJ1-2, with TRBD1 as a possible D gene (6 bases). CDR3 sequence (DNA): TGTGCCAGCAGTTTGACAGGCAATTCCTATGGCTACACCTTC. Protein sequence: CASSLTGNSYGYTF.